Presented here are 18 T cell receptor beta chains from one specimen sequenced in a study of molecular identifiers for immune sequencing clone quantification. TCRdb independently ran MiXCR on the PCR reads; one entry per CDR3 protein. The sample carries 97,000 or so distinct CDR3 sequences, roughly 24% recorded once. Sequencing used naive CD8+ T cells from blood, with Jurkat cell RNA spiked in. Subset described: FACS-sorted CD8+CD4-CCR7+CD45RA+ naive T cells. Every receptor here comes from a human donor in good health. Some libraries in this study had Jurkat cell RNA spiked in.

In this sample, this clonotype turned up a few times. The chain carries TRBV27 and TRBJ2-1, with a tentative D call TRBD2 (5 bases). The CDR3 length is 15 residues. The V gene's germline CDR1 is MNHEY and CDR2 SMNVEV (reference sequence). Trimming shortened V by 3 bases and J by 2 bases, and 11 bases separated the two germline ends. The CDR3 DNA follows: TGTGCCAGCAGTTTGACAAGTAGCGCCTACAATGAGCAGTTCTTC. Translating gives CASSLTSSAYNEQFF.

The table lists this clonotype with many counts. The chain is built from TRBV6-5 and TRBJ1-4, with no clear D. CDR1 MNHEY and CDR2 SVGAGI come from the germline V gene. This CDR3 spans 13 amino acids. V was trimmed by 10 bases and J by 0 bases, leaving 9 bases between them. DNA of the CDR3: TGTGCCACCCAGGATCCAACTAATGAAAAACTGTTTTTT. Amino acid sequence: CATQDPTNEKLFF.

This clonotype was found a few times. As DNA, the CDR3 is TGCAGCGTTGAAGATCCCTTGGCGGGATGGGAGTCCTACAATGAGCAGTTCTTC. Amino acid sequence: CSVEDPLAGWESYNEQFF. The chain uses TRBV29-1 and TRBJ2-1, with TRBD2 as a possible D gene (6 bases). The CDR3 covers 18 residues. V was clipped by 0 bases and J by 1 base, with 19 bases between them. Germline V gene data show CDR1 as SQVTM and CDR2 as ANQGSEA.

The rearrangement joins TRBV20-1 to TRBJ2-3; TRBD2 agrees at 8 bases. The germline V gene has CDR1 DFQATT and CDR2 SNEGSKA (reference sequence). The CDR3 runs 15 residues. The CDR3 nucleotides read TGCAGCACCCCATATCGGGAGGGCTTCACAGATACGCAGTATTTT. Its protein is CSTPYREGFTDTQYF.

In this sample, this clonotype turned up many times. This chain uses TRBV5-6 with TRBJ2-7; the D is unclear. Germline-derived CDR1 and CDR2 are SGHDT and YYEEEE. V was cut by 0 bases and J by 0 bases, with 7 bases left in between. The CDR3 runs 14 residues. CDR3 bases: TGTGCCAGCAGCTTGGTCGAGAGCTCCTACGAGCAGTACTTC. Its protein is CASSLVESSYEQYF.

This clonotype was observed many times. This chain links TRBV13 with TRBJ2-5; 10 bases fit TRBD1. The germline gives CDR1 PRHDT, CDR2 FYEKMQ (reference sequence). V gave up 5 bases and J gave up 2 bases; unmatched junction bases: 14. This CDR3 is built from 18 residues. The CDR3: CASSPTFGQGVSQETQYF. CDR3 sequence (DNA): TGTGCCAGCAGCCCAACTTTTGGACAGGGGGTTTCTCAAGAGACCCAGTACTTC.

This clonotype came up many times. The genes are TRBV2 and TRBJ2-5, with 10 bases aligning to TRBD1. The CDR3 is made up of 17 amino acids. Trimming removed 0 bases from V and 1 base from J; junction bases left unmatched: 5. CDR1 is SNHLY, CDR2 FYNNEI, per germline. The CDR3 DNA reads as TGTGCCAGCAGTGAAGCGGGCCGGGACAGGGGCCAAGAGACCCAGTACTTC. This translates into CASSEAGRDRGQETQYF.

CDR3 sequence reads: CASSAHTGRQYF. The CDR3 region has the DNA TGTGCCAGCAGTGCCCATACGGGACGGCAGTACTTC. V and J are TRBV25-1 and TRBJ2-7, with D perhaps assigned TRBD1 or TRBD2 (5 bases each). This CDR3 has 12 residues. Trimming stripped 4 bases from V and 9 bases from J, with 13 bases between. Germline V gene sequence: CDR1 MGHDK, CDR2 SYGVNS.

The chain employs TRBV6-2 or TRBV6-3 and TRBJ2-1, with 8 bases lining up with TRBD1. In germline, CDR1 is MNHEY, CDR2 SVGEGT. V was pared by 6 bases and J by 6 bases, with 1 base of the junction left unmatched. The CDR3 is made up of 12 amino acids. The CDR3 DNA is TGTGCCAGCAGCGGGACAGGCAATGAGCAGTTCTTC. It is translated as CASSGTGNEQFF.

This clonotype was observed at least ten times. This sequence joins TRBV11-2 and TRBJ2-1, with 8 positions matching TRBD2. Losses at the gene ends were 5 bases for V and 3 bases for J; bases not matched to a gene: 3. Per germline, CDR1 SGHAT and CDR2 FQNNGV. CDR3 length: 14 residues. The CDR3 bases are TGTGCCAGCAGCCTCGGGACTAGCTACAATGAGCAGTTCTTC. As protein: CASSLGTSYNEQFF.

This clonotype was detected only a few times. A much larger clone lies one base from this, so it may be a read error. The chain employs TRBV7-9 and TRBJ2-7, with 8 bases matching TRBD2. V shed 5 bases and J 4 bases; nucleotides not matched to a gene: 4. From germline, CDR1 is SEHNR and CDR2 FQNEAQ (reference sequence). This CDR3 has 13 residues. CDR3 region: CASSGLARYEQYF. Written as DNA, the CDR3 is TGTGCCAGCAGCGGACTAGCACGGTACGAGCAGTACTTC.

The rearrangement links TRBV19 to TRBJ2-7; 9 bases map to TRBD1. V lost 4 bases and J lost 3; bases outside the gene matches: 7. CDR3 size: 15 residues. Germline CDR1 and CDR2: LNHDA and SQIVND (reference sequence). The CDR3 protein is CASSTGTGKIYEQYF. DNA of the CDR3: TGTGCCAGTAGTACTGGGACAGGGAAGATCTACGAGCAGTACTTC.

A note on this clonotype: This may arise from a read error, as a much more abundant clone is one base away. The chain couples TRBV7-9 to TRBJ2-7; no definite D call. Between the trimmed V and J ends, which lost 8 bases and 5 bases, there was a span of 13 bases. Germline V gene data show CDR1 as SEHNR and CDR2 as FQNEAQ (reference sequence). This CDR3 is built from 12 residues. The chain's CDR3 is CASDLLIDEQYF. The CDR3 DNA reads TGTGCCAGCGACCTCCTTATTGACGAGCAGTACTTC. The complete variable domain, with remaining parts taken from reference TRBV7-9 and TRBJ2-7, reads DTGVSQNPRHKITKRGQNVTFRCDPISEHNRLYWYRQTLGQGPEFLTYFQNEAQLEKSRLLSDRFSAERPKGSFSTLEIQRTEQGDSAMYLCASDLLIDEQYFGPGTRLTVT.

The chain links TRBV27 to TRBJ2-7; D is unresolved. Germline V gene lookup returns CDR1 MNHEY and CDR2 SMNVEV (reference sequence). V lost 2 bases, J lost 0 bases, and 11 bases lay in between. The CDR3 has 15 amino acids. In nucleotides, the CDR3 is TGTGCCAGCAGTTTAGGCCCCAGATACTCCTACGAGCAGTACTTC. Translated, it gives CASSLGPRYSYEQYF.

This clonotype came up once. A much bigger clone sits one base away, suggesting this may be a read error. This chain uses TRBV13 with TRBJ2-7, with a weak D call TRBD1 (6 bases). V lost 4 bases and J 3 bases, leaving 19 bases between the germline ends. CDR1 is PRHDT, CDR2 FYEKMQ, per germline (reference sequence). This CDR3 has 16 amino acids. CDR3 nucleotides: TGTGCCAGCAGCTCGAGTCCAGGACAGCGATACTACGAGCAGTACTTC. Residues: CASSSSPGQRYYEQYF.

This clonotype was counted only a few times. The rearrangement joins TRBV20-1 to TRBJ2-3; 10 positions match TRBD2. CDR1 and CDR2 (germline): DFQATT, SNEGSKA (reference sequence). Germline trimming cut 1 base from V and 2 bases from J; bases unmatched to any gene: 12. The CDR3 extends over 18 amino acids. The CDR3 sequence is CSARVPSGSGSHTDTQYF. CDR3 nucleotides: TGCAGTGCTAGAGTCCCTAGCGGGAGTGGGTCCCACACAGATACGCAGTATTTT.

A note on this clonotype: A much more abundant neighbour one base away suggests this may be a read error. Because the CDR3 is missing its conserved closing phenylalanine or tryptophan, this is likely a read error. The chain links TRBV20-1 to TRBJ2-7; maybe TRBD2 (5 bases). Trimming left V 6 bases short and J 0 bases short, with 15 bases between. The CDR3 covers 14 residues. Germline V gene sequence: CDR1 DFQATT, CDR2 SNEGSKA (reference sequence). CDR3 region: CSAGSLFSSYEQYY. The DNA of the CDR3 is TGCAGTGCGGGGAGTCTTTTTTCCTCCTACGAGCAGTACTAC.

This clonotype appeared a few times. The CDR3 spells CASSLTLNTEAFF. CDR3 sequence (DNA): TGTGCCAGCAGTCTTACTCTGAACACTGAAGCTTTCTTT. The chain employs TRBV6-5 and TRBJ1-1; D is unclear. The ends were cut back, 5 bases at V and 0 bases at J, with 7 bases in the middle. From germline, CDR1 is MNHEY and CDR2 SVGAGI. This CDR3 has 13 amino acids.